This T cell receptor (beta chain) was sequenced during a study of PD-L1 blockade in urothelial cancer. Study overall: T cells numbered a median of about 150,000 in the blood samples.

Specified time point: pretreatment peripheral blood. There were between 1 and 8 samples from each patient, taken pretreatment and on-treatment. The CDR3 has 16 amino acids. Germline V gene lookup returns CDR1 SGHTA and CDR2 FQGNSA. With V trimmed by 4 bases and J by 1 base, 7 bases remained unmatched. Sequencing used immunoSEQ multiplex PCR; TCRdb keeps in-frame clones, though not all of them. The data show some 120,000 clones, 65% to 85% seen once. The chain carries TRBV7-2 and TRBJ2-3; 8 bases align to TRBD2. The sequences come from PBMCs, collected around atezolizumab (anti-PD-L1) treatment. The receptor comes from a man aged 50 to 60 with urothelial cancer. CDR3 region: CASSSYGLAGTDTQYF. DNA of the CDR3: TGTGCCAGCAGCTCATACGGACTAGCAGGCACAGATACGCAGTATTTT.